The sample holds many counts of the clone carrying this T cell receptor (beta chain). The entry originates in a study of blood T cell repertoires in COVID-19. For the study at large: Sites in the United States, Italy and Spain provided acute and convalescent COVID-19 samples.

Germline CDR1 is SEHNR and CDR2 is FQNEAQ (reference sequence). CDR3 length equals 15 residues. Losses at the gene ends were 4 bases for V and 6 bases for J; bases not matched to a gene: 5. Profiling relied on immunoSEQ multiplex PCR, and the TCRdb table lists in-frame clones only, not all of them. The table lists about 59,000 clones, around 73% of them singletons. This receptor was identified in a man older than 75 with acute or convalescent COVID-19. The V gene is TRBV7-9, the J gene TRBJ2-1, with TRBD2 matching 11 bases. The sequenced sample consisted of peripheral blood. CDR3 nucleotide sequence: TGTGCCAGCAGCTACACTAGCGGGGGACCCAATGAGCAGTTCTTC. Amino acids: CASSYTSGGPNEQFF.